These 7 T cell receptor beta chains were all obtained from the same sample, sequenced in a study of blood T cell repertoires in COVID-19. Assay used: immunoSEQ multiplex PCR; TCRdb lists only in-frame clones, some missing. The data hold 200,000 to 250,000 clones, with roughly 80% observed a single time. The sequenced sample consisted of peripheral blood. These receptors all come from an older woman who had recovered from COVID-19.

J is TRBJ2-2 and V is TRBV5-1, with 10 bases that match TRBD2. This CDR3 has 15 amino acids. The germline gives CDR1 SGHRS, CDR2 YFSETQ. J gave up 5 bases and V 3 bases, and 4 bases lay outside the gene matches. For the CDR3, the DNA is TGCGCCAGCAGCTCGCAGACTAGCGGGACCGGGGAGCTGTTTTTT. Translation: CASSSQTSGTGELFF.

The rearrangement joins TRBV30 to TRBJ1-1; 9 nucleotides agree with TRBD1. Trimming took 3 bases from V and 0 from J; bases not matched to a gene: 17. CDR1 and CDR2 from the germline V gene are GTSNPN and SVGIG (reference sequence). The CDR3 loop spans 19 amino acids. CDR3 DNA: TGTGCCTGGAGCGTAAGGACAGGGGTTGTCCTAATCATGAACACTGAAGCTTTCTTT. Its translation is CAWSVRTGVVLIMNTEAFF.

CDR3: CASSLLPGMNTGELFF. CDR3 nucleotide sequence: TGTGCCAGCAGTTTATTACCAGGGATGAACACCGGGGAGCTGTTTTTT. V is TRBV27 and J is TRBJ2-2; perhaps TRBD1 as D (5 bases). The germline V gene encodes CDR1 MNHEY and CDR2 SMNVEV (reference sequence). This CDR3 is built from 16 residues. With 1 base removed from V and 1 base from J, the gap between germline ends came to 10 bases.

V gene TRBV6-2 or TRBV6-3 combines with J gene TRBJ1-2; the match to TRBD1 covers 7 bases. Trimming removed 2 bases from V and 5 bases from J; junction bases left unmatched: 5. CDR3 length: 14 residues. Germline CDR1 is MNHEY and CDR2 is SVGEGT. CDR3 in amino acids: CASSYEGALYGYTF. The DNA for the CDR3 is TGTGCCAGCAGTTACGAGGGGGCGTTATATGGCTACACCTTC.

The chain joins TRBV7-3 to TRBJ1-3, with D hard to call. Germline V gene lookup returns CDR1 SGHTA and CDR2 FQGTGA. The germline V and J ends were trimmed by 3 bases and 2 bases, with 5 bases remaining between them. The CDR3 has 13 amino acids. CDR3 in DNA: TGTGCCAGCAGCTTTCTCCCTGGAAACACCATATATTTT. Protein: CASSFLPGNTIYF.

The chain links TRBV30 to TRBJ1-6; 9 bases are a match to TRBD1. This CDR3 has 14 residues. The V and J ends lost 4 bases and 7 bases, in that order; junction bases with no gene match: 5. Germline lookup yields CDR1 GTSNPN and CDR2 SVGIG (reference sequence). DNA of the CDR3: TGTGCCTGGAAGTGGGGACAGGGAAATTCACCCCTCCACTTT. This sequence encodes CAWKWGQGNSPLHF.

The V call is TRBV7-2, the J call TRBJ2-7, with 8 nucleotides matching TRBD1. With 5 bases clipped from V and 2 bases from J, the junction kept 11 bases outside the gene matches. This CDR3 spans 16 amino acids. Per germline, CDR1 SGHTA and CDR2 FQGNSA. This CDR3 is CASSPDTRTGTYEQYF. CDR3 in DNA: TGTGCCAGCAGCCCCGACACTCGGACAGGGACCTACGAGCAGTACTTC. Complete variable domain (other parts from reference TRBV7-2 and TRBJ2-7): GAGVSQSPSNKVTEKGKDVELRCDPISGHTALYWYRQSLGQGLEFLIYFQGNSAPDKSGLPSDRFSAERTGGSVSTLTIQRTQQEDSAVYLCASSPDTRTGTYEQYFGPGTRLTVT.